The 5 T cell receptor beta chains in this list originate from one sample, sequenced in a study of blood T cell repertoires in COVID-19. Sequencing was performed with immunoSEQ multiplex PCR; in TCRdb, only in-frame clones are kept and a portion is missing. This table has some 150,000 clones, about 84% appearing once. What was sequenced was peripheral blood. All receptors derive from a woman aged 45-59 years with acute or convalescent COVID-19.

This chain connects TRBV6-5 to TRBJ1-1, with D possibly being TRBD1 (5 bases). The CDR3 has 13 amino acids. Trimming removed 0 bases from V and 6 bases from J, with 8 bases in between. CDR1 is MNHEY and CDR2 is SVGAGI in the germline V gene. DNA for the CDR3: TGTGCCAGCAGTTACTCGGGGGGACCTGAAGCTTTCTTT. It encodes CASSYSGGPEAFF.

The gene calls are TRBV27 and TRBJ2-7; the D is unclear. This CDR3 has 14 residues. V was shortened by 4 bases and J by 5 bases, with 15 bases between the two germline ends. Germline CDR1 and CDR2: MNHEY and SMNVEV (reference sequence). CDR3 in amino acids: CASSSLGLDHEQYF. In DNA, the CDR3 is TGTGCCAGCAGTTCCCTAGGTCTCGACCACGAGCAGTACTTC.

This clone was picked up a small number of times. The rearrangement links TRBV12-3 or TRBV12-4 to TRBJ2-1; D is ambiguous. Trimming removed 6 bases at V and 8 bases at J, with 14 bases between. The length of the CDR3 is 13 residues. The CDR3 DNA is TGTGCCAGCAGCCCGAGGCGAGCACATGAGCAGTTCTTC. Translation: CASSPRRAHEQFF.

V gene TRBV6-5 combines with J gene TRBJ2-3; 9 positions match TRBD2. CDR3 length: 16 residues. The trim removed 4 bases at V and 3 bases at J, leaving 8 bases unmatched. Germline loops: CDR1 MNHEY, CDR2 SVGAGI. CDR3 amino acids: CASSSSAGGSTDTQYF. The CDR3 DNA sequence: TGTGCCAGCAGTTCCTCAGCGGGGGGCAGTACAGATACGCAGTATTTT.

The chain carries TRBV7-9 and TRBJ1-4, with 7 bases identical to TRBD1. V dropped 8 bases and J dropped 5; count of bases not matched to a gene: 8. The CDR3 has 14 residues. Germline V gene sequence: CDR1 SEHNR, CDR2 FQNEAQ (reference sequence). For the CDR3, the DNA is TGTGCCAGCCGGCTGGCCAGGGGGAATGAAAAACTGTTTTTT. It specifies CASRLARGNEKLFF.